The source of this TCR beta chain is a study of radiation and T cells in renal cell carcinoma. Overall study findings and caveats: Top tumor clonotypes rose in blood 2 weeks post-radiation, then contracted.

Assay used: immunoSEQ multiplex PCR; TCRdb lists only in-frame clones, some missing. The table records about 130,000 clones, 82% of them present only once. Germline V lookup: CDR1 SGHAT, CDR2 FQNNGV. There are 13 residues in the CDR3. V lost 2 bases to trimming and J lost 8 bases; unmatched junction nucleotides: 4. As to time point: baseline pretreatment blood. The treatment denotes: 15 Gy SBRT to primary tumor, nephrectomy 4 weeks later. Serial blood draws occurred at baseline and 2 and 4 weeks post-SBRT. Worth noting for this clone: Its target is not known.

This receptor was identified in a woman in her sixties with renal cell carcinoma. V usage is TRBV11-2 and J usage is TRBJ1-2, with 8 bases matching TRBD1. Sequenced here: blood, sampled from a patient whose treatment included radiotherapy and nephrectomy. CDR3 coding DNA: TGTGCCAGCAGCTTACAGGGGGCTGGGGGCTACACCTTC. It is translated as CASSLQGAGGYTF.